This T cell receptor (beta chain) was sequenced for a study of CD8+ T cells in alopecia areata. Study findings and constraints: Scalp clonality and expanded CD8+ clones among the top 100 showed significant decreases with tofacitinib. While patients received tofacitinib, many expanded lesional clones remained present in scalp and blood.

Notes on this clone: What it binds is not known.

Germline V gene lookup returns CDR1 SGHRS and CDR2 YFSETQ. The CDR3 sequence is 15 residues long. Losses at the gene ends were 5 bases for V and 7 bases for J; bases not matched to a gene: 6. The treatment here: oral pan-JAK inhibitor, 5-10 mg twice daily. As the sequencing template, cDNA was produced by extracting RNA and reverse transcribing it. Only in-frame clones appear in the TCRdb table, and some are missing; sequencing was by immunoSEQ multiplex PCR. Of roughly 220,000 clones detected, more than 30% appear once; the ten largest clones hold under 0.55%. The rearrangement uses TRBV5-1 and TRBJ1-6; the match to TRBD1 covers 10 bases. The clonotype originates from a human donor with alopecia areata. The sequenced sample was CD4+ T cells sorted from blood, obtained around week 30, from a patient treated with tofacitinib. The CDR3 coding sequence is TGCGCCAGCAGACACCCGGGACAGGGGAATTCACCCCTCCACTTT. It is translated as CASRHPGQGNSPLHF.